The TCR beta chain under discussion was sequenced for a study of T cell responses to AZD1222 COVID-19 vaccine (dated by TCRdb to 2020 to 2023). Concerning the study at large: TCR sequencing was performed for some 250 trial participants, of whom about 200 were given two doses of AZD1222 and 26 were given two doses of MenACWY control vaccine. Enrollment into the trials was organized by age into subgroups of 18-55, 56-69 and 70-plus years, and those subgroups contained about 160, 30 and 59 TCR-sequenced participants, respectively.

The CDR3 regions of human TCRbeta chains were analyzed by immunosequencing. The authors processed their data as follows. Repertoire TCRs were checked for matches against a reference library of SARS-CoV-2-specific TCRs that had been generated using the MIRA antigen-specificity platform. Breadth was defined as the fraction of unique TCRs that were SARS-CoV-2-associated, and depth was defined as the fraction of total T cells that were SARS-CoV-2-associated. Using the MIRA data, each spike-specific TCR was mapped to the spike region that the TCR reacts to and placed in a CD4 or CD8 class. Log10-transformed breadth and depth values were compared by one-way ANOVA with Sidak's multiple comparisons tests. TCRdb took this table from immuneACCESS and kept in-frame rearrangements with V and J called. Such tables lack part of the clones; where checked against another copy, unresolved V genes explain under half of the gap, and the rest is unexplained. V and J calls plus clone size are reproduced from that table; the DNA served to infer D and trimming. Across this sample there are some 150,000 clones, with roughly 90% seen only once. Of the sample, more than 3% falls within the top ten clones.

The time point label, as the study defines it: about 28 days (+/-7) after the second vaccine dose. AZD1222 recipients whose second dose came at about 4 weeks and those whose second dose came at about 12 weeks were combined into one group, since spike-specific TCR depth and breadth did not differ between the two schedules. Samples from vaccinated people were obtained from the UK trials COV001 and COV002, which included a single-blind randomized controlled phase 2/3 trial of AZD1222 (ChAdOx1 nCoV-19) in healthy adults. For TCRbeta chain sequencing, PBMC samples from trial participants were taken at day 0 and at day 28 after the second dose. Points on this clone: There is no known antigen for this receptor. No base quality values were provided; no much bigger clone lies one nucleotide off.

The paper's findings and limits, for the study overall: Because no day 14 peak-response samples were available, the repertoires could be characterized only after the peak T cell response. In the small 56-69-year group, the increase in depth fell short of significance, most likely because of low power. A significant rise in spike-specific TCR breadth and depth was observed after two AZD1222 doses relative to day 0 and relative to MenACWY recipients. The whole spike protein was spanned by vaccine-associated CD4 TCRs, and dominant responses were seen in regions 160-218 and 743-854. Conclusions about previously exposed vaccinees are limited because only six or seven AZD1222 recipients were SARS-CoV-2 seropositive at baseline. Reportedly, close to half of the unique spike-specific TCRs recognized epitopes lying outside the regions that are mutated in the B.1.351 and B.1.1.7 variants. Most participants were white British and females outnumbered males, and the authors suggested that clonal diversity may have been underestimated.

Source: peripheral blood, taken 28 days after the second AZD1222 dose. This TCR derives from an adult who received the AZD1222 COVID-19 vaccine.

The nucleotides are TGTGCCAGCAGCGTAGGGGTAGAAGAGACCCAGTACTTC. Translated, this gives CASSVGVEETQYF. The sequence joins TRBV9 to TRBJ2-5; no D gene is confidently identified. The trim is 0 bases for V and 3 bases for J, with a gap of 6 bases between the germline ends. From cysteine to phenylalanine, the CDR3 is 13 amino acids long. The sequence is cut down to CDR3 DNA, 39 bases in frame from base 1. Via the germline V gene, CDR1 is SGDLS and CDR2 YYNGEE.